The T cell receptor beta chain described here comes from a study of T cell repertoires in cytomegalovirus infection. Germline V gene sequence: CDR1 LNHDA, CDR2 SQIVND (reference sequence). The V gene lost 7 bases and the J gene lost 4 bases, with 17 bases spanning the gap. The CDR3 totals 15 residues. TCRdb re-analysed the reads in MiXCR, keeping a single row per CDR3 protein. This table holds more than 500,000 distinct CDR3 sequences, more than 15% found once. The sample consisted of CD8+ T cells from PBMCs. The TCR sequence derives from a human donor in good health (CMV status not recorded). Some clones in this sample may be carry-over from other donors' samples. This sequence joins TRBV19 and TRBJ2-1; the D gene is possibly TRBD2 (5 bases). CDR3 DNA: TGTGCCAGTACCCCGCCGGGAATACCTTACAATGAGCAGTTCTTC. Translation gives CASTPPGIPYNEQFF. The whole variable domain, filled in from reference TRBV19 and TRBJ2-1, reads DGGITQSPKYLFRKEGQNVTLSCEQNLNHDAMYWYRQDPGQGLRLIYYSQIVNDFQKGDIAEGYSVSREKKESFPLTVTSAQKNPTAFYLCASTPPGIPYNEQFFGPGTRLTVL.